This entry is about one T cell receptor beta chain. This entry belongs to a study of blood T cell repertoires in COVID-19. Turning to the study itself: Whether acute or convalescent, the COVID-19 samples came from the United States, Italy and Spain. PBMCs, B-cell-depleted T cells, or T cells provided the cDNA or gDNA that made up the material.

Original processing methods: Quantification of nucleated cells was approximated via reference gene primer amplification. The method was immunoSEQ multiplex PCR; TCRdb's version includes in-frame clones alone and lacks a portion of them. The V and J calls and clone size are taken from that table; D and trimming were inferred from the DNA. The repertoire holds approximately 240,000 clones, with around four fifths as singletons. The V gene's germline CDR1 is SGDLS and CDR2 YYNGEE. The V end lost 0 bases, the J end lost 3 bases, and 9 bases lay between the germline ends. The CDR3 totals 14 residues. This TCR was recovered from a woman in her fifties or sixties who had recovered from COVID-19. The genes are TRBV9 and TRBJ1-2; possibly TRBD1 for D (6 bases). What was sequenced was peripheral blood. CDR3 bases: TGTGCCAGCAGCGTAGGTGCAGGGGACTATGGCTACACCTTC. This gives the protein CASSVGAGDYGYTF.